These 18 T cell receptor beta chains were sequenced from one sample in a study of blood T cell repertoires in COVID-19. Libraries were prepared by immunoSEQ multiplex PCR; TCRdb keeps only in-frame clonotypes and omits some of them. The repertoire includes nearly 25,000 clones, 65% to 90% of them detected once, and about 6% sits in the top ten. The sample consisted of peripheral blood. These receptors all stem from a man aged 65 to 79 with acute or convalescent COVID-19.

V and J are TRBV9 and TRBJ2-5; D possibly corresponds to TRBD2 (6 bases). Trimming shortened V by 3 bases and J by 2 bases, and 14 bases separated the two germline ends. Per germline, CDR1 SGDLS and CDR2 YYNGEE. CDR3 length equals 15 residues. CDR3 sequence reads: CASSGGTLGQETQYF. The CDR3 DNA reads TGTGCCAGCAGCGGCGGGACTCTGGGGCAAGAGACCCAGTACTTC.

This clone appeared a single time. V gene TRBV27 combines with J gene TRBJ1-4, with 7 bases that match TRBD1. Germline loops: CDR1 MNHEY, CDR2 SMNVEV (reference sequence). This CDR3 region has 16 residues. The ends lost 6 bases at V and 7 bases at J; junction bases unmatched: 14. The DNA of the CDR3 is TGTGCCAGCAGAGGGCCCAGACAGGGAAAAGGTGAAAAACTGTTTTTT. Translating it yields CASRGPRQGKGEKLFF.

This chain joins TRBV5-1 and TRBJ2-7; no definite D call. The V end was cut by 4 bases, the J end by 2 bases, with 13 bases between. Per germline, CDR1 SGHRS and CDR2 YFSETQ. The CDR3 covers 14 residues. The CDR3 protein is CASSVVGSPYEQYF. The CDR3 bases are TGCGCCAGCAGCGTGGTGGGCAGCCCCTACGAGCAGTACTTC.

The genes are TRBV6-5 and TRBJ2-1; D unclear. The V gene lost 0 bases and the J gene lost 3 bases, with 3 bases spanning the gap. Germline lookup yields CDR1 MNHEY and CDR2 SVGAGI. The CDR3 sequence is 13 residues long. CDR3 coding DNA: TGTGCCAGCAGTTACTCGTACTACAATGAGCAGTTCTTC. Encoded protein: CASSYSYYNEQFF.

The chain has TRBV5-1 and TRBJ2-7; D call uncertain. V lost 0 bases, J lost 1 base, and 8 bases lay in between. This CDR3 contains 14 residues. Germline loops: CDR1 SGHRS, CDR2 YFSETQ. The CDR3 sequence: CASSLGRISYEQYF. The CDR3 nucleotides are TGCGCCAGCAGCTTGGGCAGGATATCCTACGAGCAGTACTTC.

This chain uses TRBV3-1 (or the pseudogene TRBV3-2) with TRBJ2-4, with D possibly being TRBD2 (5 bases). The CDR3 extends over 13 amino acids. The germline gives CDR1 LGHDT, CDR2 YNNKEL (reference sequence). Trimming took off 10 bases at V and 0 bases at J, with 10 bases between the two ends. Written as DNA, the CDR3 is TGTGCCACCATTGAGGGAGCCAAAAACATTCAGTACTTC. Its protein is CATIEGAKNIQYF.

This sequence joins TRBV10-3 and TRBJ1-5; 9 nucleotides agree with TRBD1. Trimming at V came to 5 bases and at J to 6 bases, leaving 8 bases not matched to a gene. This CDR3 is 15 amino acids long. CDR1 and CDR2 from the germline V gene are ENHRY and SYGVKD. CDR3 sequence reads: CAISPGTGTSQPQHF. CDR3 DNA sequence: TGTGCCATCAGTCCCGGGACAGGGACGAGTCAGCCCCAGCATTTT.

In this sample, this clone turned up once. This chain links TRBV15 with TRBJ2-1; 10 positions agree with TRBD1. CDR1 and CDR2 (germline): LNHNV, YYDKDF (reference sequence). V dropped 5 bases and J dropped 9; count of bases not matched to a gene: 19. The CDR3 covers 18 residues. The chain's CDR3 is CATSLISTDRGLLGEQFF. CDR3 nucleotide sequence: TGTGCCACCAGCCTTATTTCTACCGACAGGGGGCTATTAGGTGAGCAGTTCTTC.

The CDR3 reads CATSSRWTGELFF. The DNA for the CDR3 is TGTGCCACCAGTAGCAGGTGGACCGGGGAGCTGTTTTTT. The rearrangement joins TRBV24-1 to TRBJ2-2; unclear D gene. The CDR3 is 13 amino acids. V was trimmed by 6 bases and J by 5 bases, leaving 9 bases between them. CDR1 is KGHDR and CDR2 is SFDVKD in the germline V gene.

The rearrangement links TRBV4-1 to TRBJ2-5, with a weak D call TRBD2 (6 bases). Germline lookup yields CDR1 MGHRA and CDR2 YSYEKL. This CDR3 contains 14 residues. Trimming removed 4 bases at V and 5 bases at J, with 14 bases between. The CDR3 bases are TGCGCCAGCAGCCTTAGCAGGGACTGGGAGACCCAGTACTTC. Its translation is CASSLSRDWETQYF.

The chain uses TRBV4-1 and TRBJ2-1; D is perhaps TRBD1 (6 bases). Germline-derived CDR1 and CDR2 are MGHRA and YSYEKL. Trimming pared 6 bases from V and 0 bases from J, leaving 15 bases between. The CDR3 covers 16 residues. CDR3 in amino acids: CASRNIGQNSYNEQFF. The CDR3 nucleotides read TGCGCCAGCAGAAATATAGGACAGAACTCCTACAATGAGCAGTTCTTC.

This chain uses TRBV7-6 with TRBJ2-2, with a tentative D call TRBD1 (5 bases). Germline V gene data show CDR1 as SGHVS and CDR2 as FNYEAQ. V lost 11 bases, J lost 1 base, and 11 bases lay in between. CDR3 size: 13 residues. The DNA of the CDR3 is TGTGCCGGGGCCCTTAAGAACACCGGGGAGCTGTTTTTT. This codes for CAGALKNTGELFF.

This clone appeared a few times. This chain connects TRBV10-3 to TRBJ2-7, with TRBD2 as a possible D gene (7 bases). The CDR3 has 14 amino acids. V lost 6 bases and J lost 3, with 15 bases in between. The germline V gene encodes CDR1 ENHRY and CDR2 SYGVKD. The CDR3 here is CAISQGGELYEQYF. Written as DNA, the CDR3 is TGTGCCATCAGCCAAGGGGGGGAACTCTACGAGCAGTACTTC.

The rearrangement joins TRBV5-1 to TRBJ1-5; D perhaps matches TRBD1 (5 bases). CDR3 size: 15 residues. Germline V CDR1 and CDR2: SGHRS, YFSETQ. The V gene lost 0 bases and the J gene lost 7 bases, with 14 bases spanning the gap. The CDR3 DNA follows: TGCGCCAGCAGCTTGGAGGGACTCCAAACCCAGCCCCAGCATTTT. It is translated as CASSLEGLQTQPQHF.

The chain couples TRBV5-1 to TRBJ1-1; TRBD1 might be the D (6 bases). Per the germline V gene, CDR1 is SGHRS and CDR2 is YFSETQ. Trimming stripped 6 bases from V and 1 base from J, with 16 bases between. The CDR3 totals 15 residues. CDR3 in amino acids: CASNSGVGRNTEAFF. DNA for the CDR3: TGCGCCAGCAATTCAGGGGTAGGCCGGAACACTGAAGCTTTCTTT.

The rearrangement uses TRBV7-9 and TRBJ1-1; D might be TRBD1 (5 bases). CDR1 and CDR2 from the germline V gene are SEHNR and FQNEAQ (reference sequence). The CDR3 totals 15 residues. V lost 1 base and J 2 bases, leaving 11 bases between the germline ends. CDR3 residues: CASSLGGVFNTEAFF. DNA of the CDR3: TGTGCCAGCAGCTTAGGGGGGGTCTTTAACACTGAAGCTTTCTTT.

This clone was seen just once. The chain uses TRBV5-1 and TRBJ1-1; TRBD1 matches 9 bases. This CDR3 is built from 15 residues. Germline assignment: CDR1 SGHRS and CDR2 YFSETQ. After removal of 2 bases from V and 2 bases from J, the junction contained 4 bases not matched to a gene. The CDR3 loop is CASSFTGGDNTEAFF. In DNA form, the CDR3 reads TGCGCCAGCAGCTTTACAGGGGGCGATAACACTGAAGCTTTCTTT.

In its sample, this clone was seen a few times. The CDR3 nucleotides are TGCGCCAGCAGCAAGGACAGGGGCCTCTACTACGAGCAGTACTTC. Its translation: CASSKDRGLYYEQYF. This chain connects TRBV5-1 to TRBJ2-7; TRBD1 agrees at 9 bases. The germline CDR1 and CDR2 sequences are SGHRS and YFSETQ. The ends lost 4 bases at V and 3 bases at J; junction bases unmatched: 8. The CDR3 covers 15 residues.